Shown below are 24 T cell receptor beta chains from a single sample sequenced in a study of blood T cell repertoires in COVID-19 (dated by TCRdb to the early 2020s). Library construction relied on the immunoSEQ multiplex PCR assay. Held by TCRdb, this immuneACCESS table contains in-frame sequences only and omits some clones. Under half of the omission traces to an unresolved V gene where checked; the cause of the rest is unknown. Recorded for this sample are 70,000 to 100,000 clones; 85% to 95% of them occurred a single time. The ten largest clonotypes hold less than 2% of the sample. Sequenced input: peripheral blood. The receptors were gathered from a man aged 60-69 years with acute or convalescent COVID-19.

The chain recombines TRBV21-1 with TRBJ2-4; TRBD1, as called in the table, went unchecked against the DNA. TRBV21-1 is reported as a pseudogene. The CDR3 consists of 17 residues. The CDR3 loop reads CASSKLGGQRSKNIQYF. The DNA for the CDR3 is TGTGCCAGCAGCAAATTAGGTGGACAGCGATCCAAAAACATTCAGTACTTC.

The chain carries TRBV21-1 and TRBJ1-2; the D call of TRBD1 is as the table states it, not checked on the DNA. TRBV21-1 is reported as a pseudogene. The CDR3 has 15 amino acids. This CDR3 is CASSNRTGGCYGYTF. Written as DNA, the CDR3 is TGTGCCAGCAGCAACCGGACAGGGGGCTGCTATGGCTACACCTTC.

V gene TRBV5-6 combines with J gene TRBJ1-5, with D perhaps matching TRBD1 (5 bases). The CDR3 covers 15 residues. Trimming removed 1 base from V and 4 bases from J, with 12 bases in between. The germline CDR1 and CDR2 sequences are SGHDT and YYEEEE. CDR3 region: CASSLRMGQNQPQHF. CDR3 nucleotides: TGTGCCAGCAGCTTGAGGATGGGGCAAAATCAGCCCCAGCATTTT.

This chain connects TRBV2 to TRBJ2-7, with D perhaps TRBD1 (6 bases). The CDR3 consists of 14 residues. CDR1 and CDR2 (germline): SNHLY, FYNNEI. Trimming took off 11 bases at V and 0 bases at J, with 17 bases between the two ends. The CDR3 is CALKAQGHSYEQYF. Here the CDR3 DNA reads TGTGCCCTGAAGGCCCAGGGGCACTCCTACGAGCAGTACTTC.

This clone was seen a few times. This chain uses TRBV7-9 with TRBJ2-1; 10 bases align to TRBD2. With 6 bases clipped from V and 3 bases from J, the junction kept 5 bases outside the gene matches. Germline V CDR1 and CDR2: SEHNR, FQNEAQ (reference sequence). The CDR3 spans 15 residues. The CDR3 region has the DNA TGTGCCAGCAGTTCTATAGCGGGAGGCTACAATGAGCAGTTCTTC. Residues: CASSSIAGGYNEQFF.

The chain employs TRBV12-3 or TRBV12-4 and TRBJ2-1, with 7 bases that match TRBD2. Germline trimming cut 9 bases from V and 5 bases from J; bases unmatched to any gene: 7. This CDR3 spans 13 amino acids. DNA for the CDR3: TGTGCCAGTACCTCGGGGGGTGACAATGAGCAGTTCTTC. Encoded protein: CASTSGGDNEQFF.

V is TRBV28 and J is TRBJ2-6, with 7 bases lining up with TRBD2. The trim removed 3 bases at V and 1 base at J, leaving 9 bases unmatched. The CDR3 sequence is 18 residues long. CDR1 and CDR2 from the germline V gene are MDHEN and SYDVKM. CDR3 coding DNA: TGTGCCAGCAGTTTTCAGACATGGCGGGAGTCTGGGGCCAACGTCCTGACTTTC. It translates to CASSFQTWRESGANVLTF.

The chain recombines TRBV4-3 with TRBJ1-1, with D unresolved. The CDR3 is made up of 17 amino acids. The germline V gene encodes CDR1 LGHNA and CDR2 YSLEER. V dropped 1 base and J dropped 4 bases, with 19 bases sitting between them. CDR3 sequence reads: CASSQGSIGSFGTEAFF. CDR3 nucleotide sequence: TGCGCCAGCAGCCAAGGATCGATCGGTAGTTTCGGCACTGAAGCTTTCTTT.

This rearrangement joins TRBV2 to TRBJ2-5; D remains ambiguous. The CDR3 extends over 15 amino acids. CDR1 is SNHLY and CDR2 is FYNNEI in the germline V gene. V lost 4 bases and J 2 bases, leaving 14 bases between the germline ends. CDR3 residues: CASSGRAVTQETQYF. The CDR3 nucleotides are TGTGCCAGCAGTGGCCGCGCGGTGACTCAAGAGACCCAGTACTTC.

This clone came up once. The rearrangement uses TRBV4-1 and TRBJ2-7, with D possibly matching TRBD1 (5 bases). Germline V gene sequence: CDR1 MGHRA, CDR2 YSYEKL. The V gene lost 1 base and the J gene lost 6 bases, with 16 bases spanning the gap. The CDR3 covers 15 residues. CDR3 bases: TGCGCCAGCAGCCAAGGGAACCAGGGAAATAGCGAGCAGTACTTC. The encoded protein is CASSQGNQGNSEQYF.

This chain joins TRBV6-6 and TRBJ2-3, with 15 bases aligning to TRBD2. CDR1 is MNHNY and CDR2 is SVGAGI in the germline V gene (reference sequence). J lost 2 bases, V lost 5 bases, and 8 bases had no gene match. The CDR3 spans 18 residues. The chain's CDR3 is CASSPGTSGRTLTDTQYF. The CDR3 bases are TGTGCCAGCAGTCCCGGGACTAGCGGGAGGACCCTCACAGATACGCAGTATTTT.

The CDR3 protein is CASTPFGQGYNEQFF. The CDR3 DNA follows: TGTGCCAGTACCCCCTTCGGGCAGGGGTACAATGAGCAGTTCTTC. This chain uses TRBV19 with TRBJ2-1; D perhaps matches TRBD1 (6 bases). This CDR3 contains 15 residues. CDR1 is LNHDA and CDR2 is SQIVND in the germline V gene (reference sequence). V was cut by 7 bases and J by 4 bases, with 17 bases left in between.

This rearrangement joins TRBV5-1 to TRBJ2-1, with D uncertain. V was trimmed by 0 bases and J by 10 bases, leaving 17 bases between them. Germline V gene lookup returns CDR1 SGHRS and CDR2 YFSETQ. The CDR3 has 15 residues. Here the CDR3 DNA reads TGCGCCAGCAGCTTGGGGCTCGCCGATCAATTGGAGCAGTTCTTC. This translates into CASSLGLADQLEQFF.

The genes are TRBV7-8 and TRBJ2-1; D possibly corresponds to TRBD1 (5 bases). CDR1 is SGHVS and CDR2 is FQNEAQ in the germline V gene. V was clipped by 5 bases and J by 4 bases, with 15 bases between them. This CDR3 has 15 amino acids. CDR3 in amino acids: CASSQTGAEYNEQFF. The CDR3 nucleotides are TGTGCCAGCAGCCAGACTGGGGCAGAATACAATGAGCAGTTCTTC.

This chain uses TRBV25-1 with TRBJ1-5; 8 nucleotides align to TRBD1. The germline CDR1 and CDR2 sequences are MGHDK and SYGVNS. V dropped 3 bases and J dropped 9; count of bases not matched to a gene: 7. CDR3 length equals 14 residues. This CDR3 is CASSDGQGGWPQHF. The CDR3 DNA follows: TGTGCCAGCAGTGACGGACAGGGCGGTTGGCCCCAGCATTTT.

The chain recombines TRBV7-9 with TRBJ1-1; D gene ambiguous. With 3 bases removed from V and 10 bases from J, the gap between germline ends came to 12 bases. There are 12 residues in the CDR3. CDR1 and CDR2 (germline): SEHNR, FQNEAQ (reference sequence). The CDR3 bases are TGTGCCAGCAGCTTGTACCCGACGGGAGCTTTCTTT. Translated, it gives CASSLYPTGAFF.

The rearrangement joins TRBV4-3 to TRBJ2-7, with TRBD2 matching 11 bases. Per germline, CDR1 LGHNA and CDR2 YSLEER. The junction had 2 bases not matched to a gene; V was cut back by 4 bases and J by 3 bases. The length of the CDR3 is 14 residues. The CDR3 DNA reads TGCGCCAGCAGCCTAGGGACTAGCGGCTACGAGCAGTACTTC. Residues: CASSLGTSGYEQYF.

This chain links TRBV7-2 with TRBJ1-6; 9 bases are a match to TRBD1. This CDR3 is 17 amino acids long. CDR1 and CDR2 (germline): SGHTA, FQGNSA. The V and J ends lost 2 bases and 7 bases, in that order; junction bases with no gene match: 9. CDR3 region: CASSLLGTGGWNSPLHF. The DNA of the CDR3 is TGTGCCAGCAGCTTACTCGGAACAGGGGGCTGGAATTCACCCCTCCACTTT. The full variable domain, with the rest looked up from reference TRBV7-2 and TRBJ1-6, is GAGVSQSPSNKVTEKGKDVELRCDPISGHTALYWYRQSLGQGLEFLIYFQGNSAPDKSGLPSDRFSAERTGGSVSTLTIQRTQQEDSAVYLCASSLLGTGGWNSPLHFGNGTRLTVT.

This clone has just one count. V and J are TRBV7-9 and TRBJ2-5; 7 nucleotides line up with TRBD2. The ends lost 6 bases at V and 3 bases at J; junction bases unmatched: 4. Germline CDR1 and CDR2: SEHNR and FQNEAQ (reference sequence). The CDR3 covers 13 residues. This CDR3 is CASRVAGEETQYF. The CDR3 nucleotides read TGTGCCAGCAGGGTAGCGGGTGAAGAGACCCAGTACTTC.

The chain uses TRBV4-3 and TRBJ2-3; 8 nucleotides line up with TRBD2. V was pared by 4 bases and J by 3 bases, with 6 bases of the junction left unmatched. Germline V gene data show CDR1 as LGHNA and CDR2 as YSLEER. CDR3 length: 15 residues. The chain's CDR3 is CASSPRRGDTDTQYF. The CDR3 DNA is TGCGCCAGCAGCCCGCGGCGGGGGGATACAGATACGCAGTATTTT.

CDR3 bases: TGTGCCAGCAGTGCTTCGCTAGCGGTATACGAGCAGTACTTC. Translating it yields CASSASLAVYEQYF. V gene TRBV2 combines with J gene TRBJ2-7; 7 nucleotides align to TRBD2. The J segment lost 4 bases and the V segment lost 4 bases, leaving 7 bases of the junction unmatched. The CDR3 is 14 residues long. Looked up from germline, CDR1 is SNHLY and CDR2 is FYNNEI.

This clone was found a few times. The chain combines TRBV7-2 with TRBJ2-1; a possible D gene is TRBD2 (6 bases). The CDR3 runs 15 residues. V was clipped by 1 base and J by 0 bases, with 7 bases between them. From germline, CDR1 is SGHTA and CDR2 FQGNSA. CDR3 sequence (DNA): TGTGCCAGCAGCTTAGTTAGCGGCTCCTACAATGAGCAGTTCTTC. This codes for CASSLVSGSYNEQFF.

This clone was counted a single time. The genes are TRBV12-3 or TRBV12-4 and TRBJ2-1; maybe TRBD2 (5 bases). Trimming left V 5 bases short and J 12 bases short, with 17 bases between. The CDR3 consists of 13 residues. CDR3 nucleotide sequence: TGTGCCAGCAGTCTACTCACCAGCGGAGTGCAGTTCTTC. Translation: CASSLLTSGVQFF.

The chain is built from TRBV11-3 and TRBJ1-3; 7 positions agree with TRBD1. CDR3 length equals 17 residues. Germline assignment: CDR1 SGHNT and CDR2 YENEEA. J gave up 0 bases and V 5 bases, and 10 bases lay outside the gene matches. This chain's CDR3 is CASSKPRTGRSGNTIYF. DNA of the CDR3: TGTGCCAGCAGCAAACCCCGGACAGGACGCTCTGGAAACACCATATATTTT. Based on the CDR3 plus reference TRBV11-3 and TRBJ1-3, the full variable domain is EAGVVQSPRYKIIEKKQPVAFWCNPISGHNTLYWYLQNLGQGPELLIRYENEEAVDDSQLPKDRFSAERLKGVDSTLKIQPAELGDSAVYLCASSKPRTGRSGNTIYFGEGSWLTVV.